These 27 T cell receptor beta chains came from one sample sequenced in a study of cytomegalovirus exposure and HLA in healthy donors. This PCR relied on a set of 60 Vbeta primers and 13 Jbeta primers. Generated by immunoSEQ multiplex PCR, the TCRdb table keeps only in-frame clones and is missing some. Among around 150,000 clones listed, 60% to 85% were seen once. Sequencing used PBMCs. The receptors come from a man aged 50-59 years in good health and CMV-seropositive.

This chain links TRBV4-2 with TRBJ2-5; TRBD1 matches at 11 bases. The J call may be faulty, since TRBJ2-7 better matches the DNA end. The germline V gene has CDR1 LGHNA and CDR2 YNFKEQ. This CDR3 is 15 amino acids long. CDR3 bases: TGTGCCAGCAGCCTATTGGACAGGGGGCCCTACGAGCAGTACTTC. This translates into CASSLLDRGPYEQYF.

V gene TRBV7-9 combines with J gene TRBJ1-6; 10 nucleotides line up with TRBD1. This CDR3 has 18 residues. Germline assignment: CDR1 SEHNR and CDR2 FQNEAQ (reference sequence). Trimming cost V 5 bases and J 8 bases; bases outside gene matches: 15. The CDR3 reads CASSVEGQGFVVDSPLHF. CDR3 coding DNA: TGTGCCAGCAGCGTCGAGGGACAGGGGTTCGTTGTGGATTCACCCCTCCACTTT.

The chain is built from TRBV27 and TRBJ2-7, with 9 bases lining up with TRBD1. V trimming: 6 bases; J trimming: 7 bases; junction bases outside the gene matches: 10. CDR1 and CDR2 from the germline V gene are MNHEY and SMNVEV (reference sequence). The CDR3 sequence is 14 residues long. The CDR3 reads CASRRIQGAREQYF. CDR3 DNA sequence: TGTGCCAGCAGGCGGATACAGGGGGCTCGGGAGCAGTACTTC.

The genes are TRBV6-5 and TRBJ1-5; D is ambiguous. This CDR3 region has 13 residues. The germline gives CDR1 MNHEY, CDR2 SVGAGI. V was clipped by 3 bases and J by 4 bases, with 7 bases between them. CDR3 residues: CASSYGRNQPQHF. CDR3 coding DNA: TGTGCCAGCAGTTATGGGAGAAATCAGCCCCAGCATTTT.

The CDR3: CASSEGGDNEKLFF. The CDR3 region has the DNA TGTGCCAGCAGTGAAGGTGGAGATAATGAAAAACTGTTTTTT. J is TRBJ1-4 and V is TRBV2; D is unresolved. The germline V and J ends were trimmed by 1 base and 4 bases, with 7 bases remaining between them. Germline CDR1 and CDR2: SNHLY and FYNNEI. The CDR3 is made up of 14 amino acids.

The chain employs TRBV30 and TRBJ2-5, with D hard to call. Germline-derived CDR1 and CDR2 are GTSNPN and SVGIG (reference sequence). V dropped 1 base and J dropped 4 bases, with 10 bases sitting between them. The CDR3 covers 13 residues. The CDR3 DNA follows: TGTGCCTGGAGTGCCCGACTTGGAGAGACCCAGTACTTC. This codes for CAWSARLGETQYF.

This clone has more than one count but fewer than ten. This chain joins TRBV11-2 and TRBJ2-1, with TRBD2 matching 9 bases. This CDR3 comprises 16 residues. Germline CDR1 is SGHAT and CDR2 is FQNNGV. The V segment lost 5 bases and the J segment 0 bases; nucleotides outside the gene matches: 5. The CDR3 DNA reads as TGTGCCAGCAGCGTACGACTAGCGGACTCCTACAATGAGCAGTTCTTC. This sequence encodes CASSVRLADSYNEQFF. The entire variable domain, with the rest obtained from reference TRBV11-2 and TRBJ2-1, is as follows: EAGVAQSPRYKIIEKRQSVAFWCNPISGHATLYWYQQILGQGPKLLIQFQNNGVVDDSQLPKDRFSAERLKGVDSTLKIQPAKLEDSAVYLCASSVRLADSYNEQFFGPGTRLTVL.

This chain uses TRBV5-1 with TRBJ2-1; 7 nucleotides agree with TRBD1. The V and J ends lost 4 bases and 2 bases, in that order; junction bases with no gene match: 3. The CDR3 runs to 14 residues. The V gene's germline CDR1 is SGHRS and CDR2 YFSETQ. The CDR3 DNA sequence: TGCGCCAGCAGCCTGGGACAGACCTACAATGAGCAGTTCTTC. Translation gives CASSLGQTYNEQFF.

This chain links TRBV2 with TRBJ2-2; 16 bases align to TRBD2. The germline V gene encodes CDR1 SNHLY and CDR2 FYNNEI. CDR3 length: 16 amino acids. V shed 6 bases, J shed 5 bases, and the junction held 3 bases outside the gene matches. The CDR3 DNA reads as TGTGCCAGCAGGGGACTAGCGGGAGGGTTGACCGGGGAGCTGTTTTTT. This encodes CASRGLAGGLTGELFF.

This chain connects TRBV4-2 to TRBJ2-5; D may be TRBD2 (6 bases). This CDR3 has 16 residues. The ends were cut back, 2 bases at V and 0 bases at J, with 13 bases in the middle. The germline gives CDR1 LGHNA, CDR2 YNFKEQ. CDR3 DNA: TGTGCCAGCAGCCAACGACTAGACGCGTACCAAGAGACCCAGTACTTC. Its translation is CASSQRLDAYQETQYF.

This clone was observed once. The gene calls are TRBV5-1 and TRBJ2-7; 9 positions agree with TRBD2. This CDR3 is built from 15 residues. Germline CDR1 SGHRS, CDR2 YFSETQ. With 1 base clipped from V and 2 bases from J, the junction kept 4 bases outside the gene matches. Written as DNA, the CDR3 is TGCGCCAGCAGCTTGCTGACTAGCGGAACCTACGAGCAGTACTTC. Translated: CASSLLTSGTYEQYF.

CDR3 loop: CASGPSIHRENTQYF. The CDR3, as DNA: TGTGCCAGCGGACCTTCTATCCACAGGGAGAATACGCAGTATTTT. The chain links TRBV9 to TRBJ2-3; the D gene is possibly TRBD1 (6 bases). Germline V gene lookup returns CDR1 SGDLS and CDR2 YYNGEE. CDR3 length: 15 residues. Trimming shortened V by 7 bases and J by 7 bases, and 22 bases separated the two germline ends.

V and J are TRBV19 and TRBJ2-1; D might be TRBD1 (5 bases). From germline, CDR1 is LNHDA and CDR2 SQIVND (reference sequence). CDR3 length: 14 residues. Between the trimmed V and J ends, which lost 3 bases and 7 bases, there was a span of 13 bases. CDR3 loop: CASSMWQGRNEQFF. CDR3 nucleotides: TGTGCCAGTAGTATGTGGCAGGGAAGAAATGAGCAGTTCTTC.

In the case of this clone: The germline gene is not matched at one end of the junction; a read error may be the cause. The rearrangement uses TRBV28 and TRBJ1-2, with D unclear. The CDR3 runs 12 residues. Germline V gene data show CDR1 as MDHEN and CDR2 as SYDVKM. CDR3 DNA: TGTGCCAGCAGTAGCCACGGGTATGACTACACCTTC. It is translated as CASSSHGYDYTF.

The chain links TRBV7-3 to TRBJ2-2; 11 positions agree with TRBD2. Germline loops: CDR1 SGHTA, CDR2 FQGTGA. J was trimmed by 5 bases and V by 10 bases; bases with no gene match: 12. The CDR3 spans 16 residues. CDR3 nucleotide sequence: TGTGCCAACAGTACCGGGACTAGCGGTCTTACCGGGGAGCTGTTTTTT. Translating gives CANSTGTSGLTGELFF.

The chain has TRBV28 and TRBJ2-5; 9 bases map to TRBD1. The better agreement between TRBJ2-7 and the DNA end casts doubt on the J call. From germline, CDR1 is MDHEN and CDR2 SYDVKM. This CDR3 is built from 14 residues. The CDR3 DNA is TGTGCCAGCAGTCCCGGGACAGGGAGCTACGAGCAGTACTTC. Amino acids: CASSPGTGSYEQYF.

The chain has TRBV10-1 and TRBJ2-7; 9 bases map to TRBD2. CDR3 size: 15 residues. Germline CDR1 is WNHNN and CDR2 is SYGVQD (reference sequence). The V and J ends lost 0 bases and 3 bases, in that order; junction bases with no gene match: 3. CDR3 DNA: TGCGCCAGCAGTGAGTCGGCGGGAGGGGGCTACGAGCAGTACTTC. It translates to CASSESAGGGYEQYF.

This rearrangement joins TRBV7-3 to TRBJ2-3, with 16 bases aligning to TRBD2. There are 17 residues in the CDR3. V shed 4 bases and J 5 bases; nucleotides not matched to a gene: 6. Looked up from germline, CDR1 is SGHTA and CDR2 is FQGTGA. The CDR3, as DNA: TGTGCCAGCAGCTGGGGACTAGCGGGAGGGCCGCGAGATACGCAGTATTTT. Protein: CASSWGLAGGPRDTQYF.

The chain couples TRBV29-1 to TRBJ2-7, with 10 bases that match TRBD2. The CDR3 sequence is 13 residues long. Germline trimming cut 4 bases from V and 3 bases from J; bases unmatched to any gene: 3. CDR1 is SQVTM, CDR2 ANQGSEA, per germline. CDR3 bases: TGCAGCGTTGGGTCTAGCGGGAGCTACGAGCAGTACTTC. Encoded protein: CSVGSSGSYEQYF.

The gene calls are TRBV11-2 and TRBJ2-3; TRBD2 agrees at 10 bases. The germline gives CDR1 SGHAT, CDR2 FQNNGV. The CDR3 totals 16 residues. V lost 5 bases, J lost 2 bases, and 7 bases stayed unmatched. The CDR3 is CASSPVAGGLTDTQYF. The CDR3 DNA is TGTGCCAGCAGCCCAGTAGCGGGGGGCCTCACAGATACGCAGTATTTT.

The chain couples TRBV30 to TRBJ2-5; 11 nucleotides match TRBD2. Germline CDR1 and CDR2: GTSNPN and SVGIG (reference sequence). The CDR3 length is 13 residues. Trimming took 0 bases from V and 9 from J; bases not matched to a gene: 3. DNA of the CDR3: TGTGCCTGGAGTGTTAGCGGGAGGGCTCCCCAGTACTTC. It yields the protein CAWSVSGRAPQYF.

This clone was seen only a few times. In DNA, the CDR3 is TGTGCCTGGAGTGTAGGGTCGGGACAACATAGCAATCAGCCCCAGCATTTT. Residues: CAWSVGSGQHSNQPQHF. The J gene is TRBJ1-5, the V gene TRBV30, with a possible D match to TRBD1 (6 bases). This CDR3 has 17 residues. The germline V gene has CDR1 GTSNPN and CDR2 SVGIG (reference sequence). V lost 0 bases and J 0 bases, leaving 15 bases between the germline ends.

This clone was detected only a few times. The chain couples TRBV27 to TRBJ1-2; D unresolved. This CDR3 region has 12 residues. Germline lookup yields CDR1 MNHEY and CDR2 SMNVEV (reference sequence). V lost 8 bases and J 7 bases, leaving 14 bases between the germline ends. The CDR3 nucleotides are TGTGCCAGCGGGGAGTGGGGATCTGGCTACACCTTC. Protein product: CASGEWGSGYTF.

The V gene is TRBV7-9, the J gene TRBJ1-1, with 9 positions matching TRBD1. The V gene's germline CDR1 is SEHNR and CDR2 FQNEAQ (reference sequence). This CDR3 region has 15 residues. V was pared by 4 bases and J by 4 bases, with 7 bases of the junction left unmatched. CDR3 sequence: CASSSPGQGITEAFF. DNA for the CDR3: TGTGCCAGCAGCTCGCCAGGACAGGGGATCACTGAAGCTTTCTTT.

The genes are TRBV18 and TRBJ2-7; D might be TRBD2 (6 bases). Trimming removed 5 bases at V and 6 bases at J, with 20 bases between. The germline CDR1 and CDR2 sequences are KGHSH and LQKENI. This CDR3 is built from 15 residues. CDR3 amino acids: CASSTSLVGAGEQYF. In DNA, the CDR3 is TGTGCCAGCTCAACTAGCCTGGTAGGGGCGGGCGAGCAGTACTTC.

This clone was observed once. V and J are TRBV6-1 and TRBJ1-3; weak D call: TRBD1 (5 bases). CDR1 MNHNS and CDR2 SASEGT come from the germline V gene. Trimming left V 6 bases short and J 0 bases short, with 9 bases between. The CDR3 has 14 amino acids. The CDR3 here is CASRAGFSGNTIYF. For the CDR3, the DNA is TGTGCCAGCAGAGCAGGGTTCTCTGGAAACACCATATATTTT.

This clone was found a few times. The chain recombines TRBV9 with TRBJ1-2; 8 bases are a match to TRBD1. Trimming cost V 4 bases and J 4 bases; bases outside gene matches: 6. In germline, CDR1 is SGDLS, CDR2 YYNGEE. This CDR3 comprises 14 residues. CDR3 nucleotides: TGTGCCAGCAGCACCCAGGGGGCGGTCTATGGCTACACCTTC. Amino acid sequence: CASSTQGAVYGYTF.